A selection of T cell receptor beta chains follows, all from one sample in a study of blood T cell repertoires in COVID-19. Here immunoSEQ multiplex PCR was the method, and the copy in TCRdb shows in-frame clones only, minus some. The sample gives 180,000 or so clones, roughly 90% of which show up once; 1.2% is in the top ten. The specimen was PBMCs or T cells enriched from blood (not recorded which). These receptors all come from a human donor with acute COVID-19. The donor label of this sample is uncertain. The CDR3 runs from the conserved cysteine through the conserved F or W. A D gene is named only where the DNA matches it firmly. The size of a clone is reported for some rows only, either as once, few or many, or as a class for expanded clones.

TGTGCCAGCAAAGGGCCTGGAGGCACTGAAGCTTTCTTT CASKGPGGTEAFF TRBV2 NA NA TRBJ1-1
TGTGCCAGCAGCCCTAGGACAGGGGATAAGGTTGAAGCTTTCTTT CASSPRTGDKVEAFF TRBV9 NA TRBD1 TRBJ1-1
TGTGCCAGCAGCTTCCAGGGACTAGCGGGGGGCTACACCGGGGAGCTGTTTTTT CASSFQGLAGGYTGELFF TRBV13 NA TRBD2 TRBJ2-2
TGTGCCAGCAGCTCCCACCCCGGGGGTGCGGGGGAGACCCAGTACTTC CASSSHPGGAGETQYF TRBV7-9 NA NA TRBJ2-5
TGTGCCAGCAGCTTGGACAGGGCTTCACCCCTCCACTTT CASSLDRASPLHF TRBV7-8 once TRBD1 TRBJ1-6
TGTGCCAGCAGCCAAGAGGGGGACTCTCTTCCTGAGCAGTTCTTC CASSQEGDSLPEQFF TRBV14 few NA TRBJ2-1
TGTGCCAGCAGCCAAATGGGACAGTTAAGCTCTGGGGCCAACGTCCTGACTTTC CASSQMGQLSSGANVLTF TRBV7-9 NA TRBD1 TRBJ2-6
TGTGCCAGCAGCTTATGGCCGCAGGGGACGGTGGGGGAGCTGTTTTTT CASSLWPQGTVGELFF TRBV7-9 NA NA TRBJ2-2
TGCAGCGTTGAACGAGACACTGAAGCTTTCTTT CSVERDTEAFF TRBV29-1 NA NA TRBJ1-1
TGTGCCAGCAGCCACGGACTAACGGCAGATACGCAGTATTTT CASSHGLTADTQYF TRBV5-4 NA NA TRBJ2-3
TGTGCCATCAGTGAGTCCGCGGGGCAAAACATTCAGTACTTC CAISESAGQNIQYF TRBV10-3 NA NA TRBJ2-4
TGTGCCAGCAGCCCGACTAGCGCGGCAGATACGCAGTATTTT CASSPTSAADTQYF TRBV4-2 NA TRBD2 TRBJ2-3
TGTGCCACCAGTCCAGGGGGTGGCACAGATACGCAGTATTTT CATSPGGGTDTQYF TRBV24-1 NA TRBD1 TRBJ2-3
TGCGCCAGCAGCTTGTGGGGAGAAGCAGATGAAGCTTTCTTT CASSLWGEADEAFF TRBV5-1 NA NA TRBJ1-1
TGCGCCAGCAGCCAAGATCATCGGGGGGGGAGCTCCTACGAGCAGTACTTC CASSQDHRGGSSYEQYF TRBV4-1 NA TRBD2 TRBJ2-7
TGTGCCTGGAGTGTACTTCCATACAATGAGCAGTTCTTC CAWSVLPYNEQFF TRBV30 NA NA TRBJ2-1
TGTGCCAGCTCACCACAAATCGGTCACACTGAAGCTTTCTTT CASSPQIGHTEAFF TRBV18 once NA TRBJ1-1
TGCGCCAGCAGCTTGGGGACAGAGAAAAACACCATATATTTT CASSLGTEKNTIYF TRBV5-1 NA NA TRBJ1-3
TGTGCCAGCAGCTTGTCACAGGGCAGAGATACGCAGTATTTT CASSLSQGRDTQYF TRBV5-5 NA NA TRBJ2-3
TGTGCCAGCATGTCTCGAAGGAGCTCCTACAATGAGCAGTTCTTC CASMSRRSSYNEQFF TRBV27 NA NA TRBJ2-1
TGTGCCAGCCAGGACAGGGGGAAGCAGCCCCAGCATTTT CASQDRGKQPQHF TRBV19 NA TRBD1 TRBJ1-5
TGTGCCAGCAGTTCTGGGGAGACGGAGACCCAGTACTTC CASSSGETETQYF TRBV6-2/TRBV6-3 few NA TRBJ2-5
TGTGCCAGCAGATCCGGGACTGGCGAAGAGACCCAGTACTTC CASRSGTGEETQYF TRBV5-8 NA NA TRBJ2-5
TGTGCCAGCAGCTTGGGACTAGCGGGGAACAATGAGCAGTTCTTC CASSLGLAGNNEQFF TRBV5-6 NA TRBD2 TRBJ2-1
TGTGCCTGGAGTCGTGCGGGGGGAAACACCATATATTTT CAWSRAGGNTIYF TRBV30 once NA TRBJ1-3
TGTGCCAGCAGAAAGTGGGACAGGGTCACTGAAGCTTTCTTT CASRKWDRVTEAFF TRBV2 NA TRBD1 TRBJ1-1
TGTGCCAGTAGTATCGTTCAGGGCCTGGAGACCCAGTACTTC CASSIVQGLETQYF TRBV19 NA NA TRBJ2-5
TGTGCCAGCAGCCAATCGACCGGGGTTGGGCGATTAGGGACTGAAGCTTTCTTT CASSQSTGVGRLGTEAFF TRBV3-1/TRBV3-2 NA NA TRBJ1-1